These 26 T cell receptor beta chains were all obtained from the same sample, sequenced in a study of T cell changes during pregnancy in multiple sclerosis. Profiled with immunoSEQ multiplex PCR; TCRdb holds only in-frame clones, not every one. The data hold roughly 120,000 clones, with 92% observed a single time. This material consisted of peripheral blood, taken in the third trimester of pregnancy. Receptors were obtained from a female donor with multiple sclerosis, enrolled in a pregnancy study.

This chain uses TRBV4-1 with TRBJ1-6; 9 bases agree with TRBD1. Germline V gene lookup returns CDR1 MGHRA and CDR2 YSYEKL. The CDR3 spans 16 residues. The V gene end was trimmed by 3 bases and the J gene end by 8 bases; junction bases not matched to a gene: 8. The CDR3 coding sequence is TGCGCCAGCAGCCATCTTGGACAGGGGAGGTATTCACCCCTCCACTTT. Amino acid sequence: CASSHLGQGRYSPLHF.

The chain employs TRBV5-1 and TRBJ1-1; TRBD1 is a possible D gene (6 bases). The germline V gene has CDR1 SGHRS and CDR2 YFSETQ. The CDR3 has 14 amino acids. V gave up 2 bases and J gave up 5 bases, with 13 bases separating them. This chain's CDR3 is CASSFEGEGTEAFF. The CDR3 DNA reads TGCGCCAGCAGCTTTGAGGGGGAGGGAACTGAAGCTTTCTTT.

This chain connects TRBV4-2 to TRBJ2-1; perhaps TRBD1 as D (5 bases). Germline V lookup: CDR1 LGHNA, CDR2 YNFKEQ. This CDR3 is 16 amino acids long. The V and J ends lost 4 bases and 5 bases respectively, with 18 bases between them. The CDR3 is CASSPVDSVANNEQFF. For the CDR3, the DNA is TGTGCCAGCAGCCCAGTTGACAGTGTCGCCAACAATGAGCAGTTCTTC.

The V and J genes are TRBV28 and TRBJ2-7; 15 nucleotides agree with TRBD2. CDR3 size: 18 residues. Per germline, CDR1 MDHEN and CDR2 SYDVKM. J was trimmed by 0 bases and V by 10 bases; bases with no gene match: 13. The DNA for the CDR3 is TGTGCCACCCTACCGGGACTAGCGGGAGGAACCCTCTCCTACGAGCAGTACTTC. This translates into CATLPGLAGGTLSYEQYF.

This chain uses TRBV10-3 with TRBJ2-2; D is perhaps TRBD1 (6 bases). This CDR3 is 14 amino acids long. The germline V gene has CDR1 ENHRY and CDR2 SYGVKD. The V and J ends lost 2 bases and 6 bases respectively, with 10 bases between them. DNA for the CDR3: TGTGCCATCAGTGAGGGACAGTTCCCCGGGGAGCTGTTTTTT. This sequence encodes CAISEGQFPGELFF.

The J gene is TRBJ2-6, the V gene TRBV2, with 9 nucleotides matching TRBD2. CDR3 length: 17 amino acids. After removal of 5 bases from V and 0 bases from J, the junction contained 5 bases not matched to a gene. Germline assignment: CDR1 SNHLY and CDR2 FYNNEI. The CDR3, as DNA: TGTGCCAGCAGTCTAGCGGGGCCCACCTCTGGGGCCAACGTCCTGACTTTC. It is translated as CASSLAGPTSGANVLTF.

This clone came up a few times. The CDR3 bases are TGTGCCAGTAGGGACATTCCCCGTCCCTATCAGCCCCAGCATTTT. Translating gives CASRDIPRPYQPQHF. This chain uses TRBV19 with TRBJ1-5; tentatively, D is TRBD1 (5 bases). CDR1 is LNHDA and CDR2 is SQIVND in the germline V gene (reference sequence). With 6 bases removed from V and 5 bases from J, the gap between germline ends came to 17 bases. CDR3 length: 15 amino acids.

V is TRBV5-4 and J is TRBJ2-1, with 9 bases that match TRBD2. The ends lost 3 bases at V and 1 base at J; junction bases unmatched: 2. Germline V gene lookup returns CDR1 SGHNT and CDR2 YYREEE (reference sequence). The CDR3 consists of 15 residues. The CDR3 region has the DNA TGTGCCAGCAGCTCGGCGGGGGGGTCCTACAATGAGCAGTTCTTC. This codes for CASSSAGGSYNEQFF.

The V call is TRBV11-2, the J call TRBJ2-7, with D perhaps matching TRBD2 (5 bases). V shed 3 bases and J shed 4 bases, with 13 bases lying between them. The CDR3 is 14 residues long. Germline V gene data show CDR1 as SGHAT and CDR2 as FQNNGV. CDR3 DNA: TGTGCCAGCAGCTTGGCCAGCGGAAGTTACGAGCAGTACTTC. This gives the protein CASSLASGSYEQYF.

V and J are TRBV19 and TRBJ1-1, with 10 bases fitting TRBD1. The CDR3 spans 20 residues. Germline V gene sequence: CDR1 LNHDA, CDR2 SQIVND (reference sequence). Trimming cost V 3 bases and J 0 bases; bases outside gene matches: 16. The CDR3 loop is CASSILSRGQGGAMNTEAFF. In nucleotides, the CDR3 is TGTGCCAGTAGTATCCTCTCAAGAGGACAGGGGGGCGCAATGAACACTGAAGCTTTCTTT.

This chain joins TRBV6-6 and TRBJ2-5; 7 bases map to TRBD2. The germline V gene encodes CDR1 MNHNY and CDR2 SVGAGI (reference sequence). V shed 0 bases, J shed 5 bases, and the junction held 3 bases outside the gene matches. The CDR3 consists of 14 residues. The CDR3 protein is CASSYSRGKETQYF. The CDR3 DNA follows: TGTGCCAGCAGTTACTCGCGGGGGAAGGAGACCCAGTACTTC.

In this sample, this clone turned up once. V usage is TRBV5-1 and J usage is TRBJ1-4; D may be TRBD1 (6 bases). V lost 4 bases and J lost 0, with 13 bases in between. This CDR3 is built from 16 residues. CDR1 and CDR2 (germline): SGHRS, YFSETQ. The CDR3 sequence is CASSLKTGSTNEKLFF. CDR3 nucleotides: TGCGCCAGCAGCCTCAAAACAGGGTCAACTAATGAAAAACTGTTTTTT.

The chain carries TRBV6-5 and TRBJ1-1; D not resolved. The CDR3 loop spans 13 amino acids. V lost 2 bases to trimming and J lost 5 bases, with 9 bases between them. CDR1 is MNHEY and CDR2 is SVGAGI in the germline V gene. The CDR3 loop is CASSYGERTEAFF. The DNA for the CDR3 is TGTGCCAGCAGTTACGGGGAGAGGACTGAAGCTTTCTTT.

This clone has just one count. The chain employs TRBV7-7 and TRBJ2-1, with D possibly being TRBD2 (6 bases). Per germline, CDR1 SSHAT and CDR2 FNYEAQ (reference sequence). V was trimmed by 0 bases and J by 4 bases, leaving 10 bases between them. The CDR3 contains 15 residues. The CDR3 here is CASSLAPSAYNEQFF. In DNA, the CDR3 is TGTGCCAGCAGCTTAGCTCCTAGCGCTTACAATGAGCAGTTCTTC.

This sequence joins TRBV27 and TRBJ1-5, with 7 bases that match TRBD1. This CDR3 is built from 15 residues. The V gene's germline CDR1 is MNHEY and CDR2 SMNVEV (reference sequence). The V segment lost 2 bases and the J segment 4 bases; nucleotides outside the gene matches: 5. In nucleotides, the CDR3 is TGTGCCAGCAGTTTAAGGGGGCAGGGGAATCAGCCCCAGCATTTT. Translation: CASSLRGQGNQPQHF.

The gene calls are TRBV11-2 and TRBJ2-1; D remains ambiguous. Germline loops: CDR1 SGHAT, CDR2 FQNNGV. Trimming took off 5 bases at V and 0 bases at J, with 11 bases between the two ends. The CDR3 spans 15 residues. The CDR3 loop reads CASSPYLFSYNEQFF. CDR3 nucleotides: TGTGCCAGCAGCCCTTACTTGTTCTCCTACAATGAGCAGTTCTTC.

The rearrangement uses TRBV10-1 and TRBJ2-2; perhaps TRBD2 as D (7 bases). Trimming shortened V by 8 bases and J by 5 bases, and 12 bases separated the two germline ends. CDR1 WNHNN and CDR2 SYGVQD come from the germline V gene (reference sequence). The CDR3 extends over 13 amino acids. CDR3 nucleotides: TGCGCCAGCGGGGGAGGGGGTACCGGGGAGCTGTTTTTT. Translating gives CASGGGGTGELFF.

The gene calls are TRBV2 and TRBJ2-3, with 11 bases matching TRBD2. There are 15 residues in the CDR3. Germline CDR1 is SNHLY and CDR2 is FYNNEI. After removal of 5 bases from V and 13 bases from J, the junction contained 14 bases not matched to a gene. The CDR3 here is CASSRRTSGSLLEYF. The CDR3 DNA follows: TGTGCCAGCAGTAGGAGGACTAGCGGGTCCTTATTAGAGTATTTT.

This clone was found once. V usage is TRBV10-3 and J usage is TRBJ1-1, with D possibly being TRBD1 (6 bases). The CDR3 loop spans 13 amino acids. CDR1 is ENHRY and CDR2 is SYGVKD in the germline V gene. Trimming stripped 10 bases from V and 1 base from J, with 13 bases between. The CDR3 nucleotides read TGTGCCACCATGCTACAGGGGAACACTGAAGCTTTCTTT. Amino acid sequence: CATMLQGNTEAFF.

The gene calls are TRBV9 and TRBJ2-7, with TRBD1 identical over 10 bases. The CDR3 runs to 14 residues. Germline lookup yields CDR1 SGDLS and CDR2 YYNGEE. J was trimmed by 3 bases and V by 3 bases; bases with no gene match: 3. CDR3: CASSARTGGYEQYF. The CDR3 DNA sequence: TGTGCCAGCAGCGCGAGGACAGGGGGCTACGAGCAGTACTTC.

The gene calls are TRBV5-4 and TRBJ1-4; TRBD1 might be the D (5 bases). V shed 3 bases and J shed 4 bases, with 7 bases lying between them. Germline-derived CDR1 and CDR2 are SGHNT and YYREEE (reference sequence). The CDR3 has 13 amino acids. The CDR3 loop reads CASSYGHNEKLFF. The DNA for the CDR3 is TGTGCCAGCAGCTACGGACATAATGAAAAACTGTTTTTT.

CDR3: CASSYGQTYEQYF. CDR3 nucleotide sequence: TGTGCCAGCAGTTACGGACAGACCTACGAGCAGTACTTC. V is TRBV6-5 and J is TRBJ2-7; a weak D match, TRBD1 (6 bases). The CDR3 runs 13 residues. With 2 bases removed from V and 2 bases from J, the gap between germline ends came to 7 bases. Looked up from germline, CDR1 is MNHEY and CDR2 is SVGAGI.

The chain carries TRBV5-1 and TRBJ1-1, with D possibly TRBD1 on 5 matching bases. The germline V and J ends were trimmed by 2 bases and 8 bases, with 10 bases remaining between them. CDR1 is SGHRS and CDR2 is YFSETQ in the germline V gene. CDR3 length: 12 amino acids. CDR3 bases: TGCGCCAGCAGCTTCCGGAGGGACGAAGCTTTCTTT. Amino acids: CASSFRRDEAFF.

V and J are TRBV9 and TRBJ1-1; 7 positions agree with TRBD1. The germline V gene encodes CDR1 SGDLS and CDR2 YYNGEE. The CDR3 loop spans 17 amino acids. Trimming removed 0 bases from V and 1 base from J; junction bases left unmatched: 9. CDR3 protein: CASSVVKGGAENTEAFF. In DNA form, the CDR3 reads TGTGCCAGCAGCGTAGTAAAAGGGGGCGCGGAGAACACTGAAGCTTTCTTT.

This clone showed up just a few times. The chain joins TRBV10-2 to TRBJ2-1; 11 bases are shared with TRBD2. Trimming at V came to 6 bases and at J to 3 bases, leaving 4 bases not matched to a gene. Germline CDR1 is WSHSY and CDR2 is SAAADI. The CDR3 covers 15 residues. Here the CDR3 DNA reads TGCGCCAGCAGCCAGGGACTAGCGGTCTACAATGAGCAGTTCTTC. Protein product: CASSQGLAVYNEQFF.

The genes are TRBV5-5 and TRBJ1-2, with D unresolved. Germline CDR1 and CDR2: SGHKS and YYEKEE (reference sequence). The germline V and J ends were trimmed by 4 bases and 4 bases, with 11 bases remaining between them. This CDR3 region has 13 residues. This chain's CDR3 is CASSPGTSYGYTF. CDR3 coding DNA: TGTGCCAGCAGCCCAGGCACTTCCTATGGCTACACCTTC.